This TCR beta chain was recorded in a study of identical twins. The CDR3 has 14 residues. Deletions cut 3 bases from V and 2 bases from J, with 10 bases between. Each CDR3 protein is one row after TCRdb ran MiXCR on the 5' RACE reads. The sample yields 400,000 to 500,000 distinct CDR3 sequences, around 20% seen once. The sample holds one count of this clonotype. This clonotype was sampled from a man aged 50 or older in good health. Sequenced sample: naive T cells sorted from blood. This chain uses TRBV12-3 or TRBV12-4 with TRBJ2-5; D uncertain. The CDR3: CASSFFGLQETQYF. For the CDR3, the DNA is TGTGCCAGCAGTTTTTTCGGATTACAAGAGACCCAGTACTTC.